This TCR beta chain was found in a study of cytomegalovirus exposure and HLA in healthy donors. Study-level points and caveats: An analysis was carried out at a later point. It showed that HLA-associated TCR beta chains were more clonally expanded than equally common non-associated chains.

The PCR ran on 60 Vbeta and 13 Jbeta primers. The repertoire was sequenced with immunoSEQ multiplex PCR; TCRdb's copy has only in-frame clones and lacks some. The sample shows 200,000 or so clones, approximately 81% of them seen only once. The CDR3 extends over 13 amino acids. V dropped 6 bases and J dropped 8; count of bases not matched to a gene: 7. Germline V lookup: CDR1 SNHLY, CDR2 FYNNEI. This clone was observed once. Its antigen is currently unknown. The receptor comes from a boy younger than 18 in good health and CMV-seronegative. This sequence joins TRBV2 and TRBJ2-1, with 7 bases lining up with TRBD2. Sequencing was carried out using PBMCs. CDR3 region: CASSLKRGHEQFF. Written as DNA, the CDR3 is TGTGCCAGCAGCCTCAAGCGGGGACATGAGCAGTTCTTC. The whole variable domain, remainder taken from reference TRBV2 and TRBJ2-1, is EPEVTQTPSHQVTQMGQEVILRCVPISNHLYFYWYRQILGQKVEFLVSFYNNEISEKSEIFDDQFSVERPDGSNFTLKIRSTKLEDSAMYFCASSLKRGHEQFFGPGTRLTVL.